The following is a T cell receptor (beta chain) sequence with its context. Treatment of the sample: 19 received Ad26.COV2.S at low or high dose, single or two shots; a few received placebo; per-sample allocation not given. The samples date from day 63 after the first vaccine or placebo injection. The entry originates in a study of Ad26.COV2.S vaccination and SARS-CoV-2 variants. Libraries were prepared by immunoSEQ multiplex PCR; TCRdb keeps only in-frame clonotypes and omits some of them. The table includes a few hundred thousand clones, about 90% detected once. This CDR3 comprises 15 residues. With 7 bases clipped from V and 3 bases from J, the junction kept 8 bases outside the gene matches. Germline V gene data show CDR1 as ENHRY and CDR2 as SYGVKD.

This specimen was peripheral blood, taken in a trial of Ad26.COV2.S vaccine versus placebo. The clonotype was recovered from a person between 18 and 60 years old who received the Ad26.COV2.S COVID-19 vaccine or a placebo. The rearrangement joins TRBV10-3 to TRBJ2-2, with 7 bases lining up with TRBD2. The CDR3 DNA reads as TGTGCCATCAAATCGGGACGGGAGGACACCGGGGAGCTGTTTTTT. The encoded protein is CAIKSGREDTGELFF.